Listed below are T cell receptor beta chains from one sample, sequenced in a study of blood T cell repertoires in COVID-19. Sequenced by immunoSEQ multiplex PCR; TCRdb stores in-frame clones only, minus some. The table lists around 250,000 clones, 90% of them singletons, with 2.1% in the top ten. The source material was peripheral blood. These receptors were obtained from a woman in her sixties or seventies with COVID-19, enrolled during active disease. The CDR3 runs from the conserved cysteine through the conserved F or W. D genes are given only for firm matches. Where a row states a size, it is once, few, many or the class of an expanded clone; other rows omit it.

D gene	J gene	clone size	V gene	CDR3 DNA	CDR3 protein
TRBD1	TRBJ1-1	-	TRBV2	TGTGCCAGCAGTCCCGGGACAGGTTTAGGGCCTAACACTGAAGCTTTCTTT	CASSPGTGLGPNTEAFF
-	TRBJ1-1	-	TRBV4-3	TGCGCCAGCAGCCAAGAAACGGGGTTGAACACTGAAGCTTTCTTT	CASSQETGLNTEAFF
TRBD2	TRBJ2-1	-	TRBV6-2/TRBV6-3	TGTGCCAGCAGTTACTCGACCAGCGGGAGATACAATGAGCAGTTCTTC	CASSYSTSGRYNEQFF
-	TRBJ1-3	-	TRBV7-2	TGTGCCAGCAGCTTTATAGCCGGGGTCGGCTCTGGAAACACCATATATTTT	CASSFIAGVGSGNTIYF
-	TRBJ2-2	-	TRBV27	TGTGCCAGCAGTGTAGGGGTCCCCGGGGAGCTGTTTTTT	CASSVGVPGELFF
TRBD2	TRBJ2-1	-	TRBV7-3	TGTGCCAGCGCAACTAGCGGGGGAGACAATGAGCAGTTCTTC	CASATSGGDNEQFF
-	TRBJ1-2	-	TRBV20-1	TGCAGTGCTAGAGATTTGAGTGGCTACACCTTC	CSARDLSGYTF
-	TRBJ2-2	-	TRBV18	TGTGCCAGCTCACCGGAGGTCAGGGAGGCCGGGGAGCTGTTTTTT	CASSPEVREAGELFF
TRBD1	TRBJ2-2	once	TRBV7-9	TGTGCCAGCAGGCTAGCAGGGGGTGCCGGATCCGGGGAGCTGTTTTTT	CASRLAGGAGSGELFF
TRBD1	TRBJ1-2	-	TRBV5-4	TGTGCCAGCAGCACAACAGGGGGTACGGGCTACACCTTC	CASSTTGGTGYTF